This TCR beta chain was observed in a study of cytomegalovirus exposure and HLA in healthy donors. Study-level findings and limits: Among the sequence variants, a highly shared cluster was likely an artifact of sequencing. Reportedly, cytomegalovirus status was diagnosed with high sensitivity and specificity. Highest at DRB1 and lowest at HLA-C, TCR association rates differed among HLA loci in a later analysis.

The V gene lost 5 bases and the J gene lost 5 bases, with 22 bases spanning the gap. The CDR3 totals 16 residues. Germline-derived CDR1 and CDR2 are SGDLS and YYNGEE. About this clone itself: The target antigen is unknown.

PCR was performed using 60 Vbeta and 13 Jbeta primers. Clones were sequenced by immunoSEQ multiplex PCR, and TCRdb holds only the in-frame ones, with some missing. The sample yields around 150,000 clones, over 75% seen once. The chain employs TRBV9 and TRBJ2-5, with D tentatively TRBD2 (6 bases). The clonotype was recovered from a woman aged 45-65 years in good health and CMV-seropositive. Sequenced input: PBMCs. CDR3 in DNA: TGTGCCAGCAGTTTAGGGGCGGGGAGCCTCGGGGAGACCCAGTACTTC. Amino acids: CASSLGAGSLGETQYF.